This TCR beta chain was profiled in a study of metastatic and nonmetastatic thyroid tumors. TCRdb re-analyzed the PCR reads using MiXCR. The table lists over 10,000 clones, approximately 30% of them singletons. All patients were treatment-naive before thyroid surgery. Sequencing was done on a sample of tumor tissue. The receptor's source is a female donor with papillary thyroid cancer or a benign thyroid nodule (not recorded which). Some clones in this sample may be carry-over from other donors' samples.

CDR3 sequence: CASSRRELGIAYKQYF. The CDR3 DNA reads TGTGCCAGCAGTCGCCGTGAACTGGGAATAGCTTACAAGCAGTACTTC. The rearrangement joins TRBV6-2 or TRBV6-3 to TRBJ2-7; D not resolved. The ends were cut back, 5 bases at V and 8 bases at J, with 25 bases in the middle. CDR3 size: 16 residues. Germline V gives CDR1 MNHEY, CDR2 SVGEGT.